The TCR beta chain described here comes from a study of T cell repertoires in cytomegalovirus infection. Looking at the study overall: CMV infection together with matching HLA type was indicated by public TCR beta signatures. Findings and limits, study-wide: Predominance within the ex vivo response was attributable to HLA-C-restricted CMV-specific TCR beta clonotypes. Cumulative public TCR beta family frequency identified carriers of CMV plus the relevant HLA.

TCRdb itself ran the reads through MiXCR, one entry per CDR3 protein. The data hold about 700,000 distinct CDR3 sequences, with around 31% observed a single time. V lost 2 bases and J lost 0, with 8 bases in between. Germline assignment: CDR1 MNHEY and CDR2 SVGAGI. This CDR3 spans 14 amino acids. In its sample, this clonotype was seen a few times. As yet, its antigen is unknown. The TCR originated in a human donor in good health (CMV status not recorded). Some clones in this sample may be carry-over from other donors' samples. V usage is TRBV6-5 and J usage is TRBJ2-7; D gene ambiguous. The sequenced sample was cultured PBMCs, obtained from culture after CMV antigen stimulation. CDR3 sequence (DNA): TGTGCCAGCAGTTACGGGCCCCGCTCCTACGAGCAGTACTTC. Its translation: CASSYGPRSYEQYF.